This T cell receptor (beta chain) originates from a study of blood T cell repertoires in COVID-19. The CDR3 spans 13 residues. V was cut by 2 bases and J by 9 bases, with 11 bases left in between. Per the germline V gene, CDR1 is GTSNPN and CDR2 is SVGIG (reference sequence). In the original workflow: Amplification from reference gene primers served as the basis for estimated nucleated cell counts. Data came from immunoSEQ multiplex PCR; TCRdb stores just in-frame clones and leaves some out. V and J calls and clone size come straight from that table; D and trimming were deduced from the DNA. The sample lists under 55,000 clones, about nine tenths occurring once.

This chain uses TRBV30 with TRBJ1-6; D might be TRBD1 (5 bases). This receptor was obtained from a human donor in a cohort sampled during active COVID-19. The sequenced sample was peripheral blood. This CDR3 reads CAWSPPGVSPLHF. CDR3 DNA: TGTGCCTGGAGTCCACCGGGGGTTTCACCCCTCCACTTT. Using reference TRBV30 and TRBJ1-6 for the parts outside the CDR3, the full variable domain is SQTIHQWPATLVQPVGSPLSLECTVEGTSNPNLYWYRQAAGRGLQLLFYSVGIGQISSEVPQNLSASRPQDRQFILSSKKLLLSDSGFYLCAWSPPGVSPLHFGNGTRLTVT.